A single sample gave rise to the 10 T cell receptor beta chains below, sequenced in a study of T cell changes during pregnancy in multiple sclerosis. TCRdb's copy holds only in-frame clones and misses some; the assay was immunoSEQ multiplex PCR. The data show some 57,000 clones, 80% to 90% seen once. This specimen was peripheral blood, taken in the first trimester of pregnancy. Source of these receptors: a female donor in good health, enrolled as a control in a pregnancy study.

This chain uses TRBV27 with TRBJ2-7; 9 bases agree with TRBD1. Germline lookup yields CDR1 MNHEY and CDR2 SMNVEV (reference sequence). The CDR3 has 15 residues. V shed 0 bases, J shed 5 bases, and the junction held 5 bases outside the gene matches. CDR3 nucleotide sequence: TGTGCCAGCAGTTTATCGACAGGGGGGAAAAACGAGCAGTACTTC. This gives the protein CASSLSTGGKNEQYF.

The rearrangement uses TRBV5-1 and TRBJ2-3; D might be TRBD1 (6 bases). Germline lookup yields CDR1 SGHRS and CDR2 YFSETQ. V lost 0 bases to trimming and J lost 3 bases, with 14 bases between them. The CDR3 loop spans 16 amino acids. DNA of the CDR3: TGCGCCAGCAGCTTGGCTTTTCCAACAGGGACAGATACGCAGTATTTT. Its protein product is CASSLAFPTGTDTQYF.

The chain joins TRBV10-3 to TRBJ1-4, with 10 bases aligning to TRBD1. CDR1 and CDR2 from the germline V gene are ENHRY and SYGVKD. The CDR3 is 14 residues long. Losses at the gene ends were 8 bases for V and 5 bases for J; bases not matched to a gene: 5. CDR3 coding DNA: TGTGCCATCTCTGGACAGGGGGTAAATGAAAAACTGTTTTTT. Translation: CAISGQGVNEKLFF.

This clone has just a few counts. V gene TRBV7-6 combines with J gene TRBJ1-1, with a weak D call TRBD1 (5 bases). In germline, CDR1 is SGHVS, CDR2 FNYEAQ. Trimming took off 0 bases at V and 1 base at J, with 12 bases between the two ends. The CDR3 sequence is 16 residues long. The CDR3 sequence is CASSLAEKDTNTEAFF. CDR3 coding DNA: TGTGCCAGCAGCTTAGCGGAGAAGGACACGAACACTGAAGCTTTCTTT. The full variable domain, with the rest looked up from reference TRBV7-6 and TRBJ1-1, is GAGVSQSPRYKVTKRGQDVALRCDPISGHVSLYWYRQALGQGPEFLTYFNYEAQQDKSGLPNDRFSAERPEGSISTLTIQRTEQRDSAMYRCASSLAEKDTNTEAFFGQGTRLTVV.

The chain combines TRBV5-4 with TRBJ2-7, with 9 bases lining up with TRBD1. This CDR3 is built from 16 residues. Trimming removed 5 bases from V and 7 bases from J; junction bases left unmatched: 16. In germline, CDR1 is SGHNT, CDR2 YYREEE (reference sequence). DNA for the CDR3: TGTGCCAGCAGAGGGTTCACCGGGACAGGGTCGGGGGAGCAGTACTTC. Its translation is CASRGFTGTGSGEQYF.

The CDR3 here is CASSLAPGMNNEQFF. DNA of the CDR3: TGTGCCAGCAGCTTAGCGCCCGGGATGAACAATGAGCAGTTCTTC. The J gene is TRBJ2-1, the V gene TRBV7-2; a weak D match, TRBD2 (5 bases). The CDR3 is 15 residues long. The germline CDR1 and CDR2 sequences are SGHTA and FQGNSA. V lost 0 bases, J lost 5 bases, and 11 bases lay in between.

The V and J genes are TRBV6-5 and TRBJ1-1; D is unclear. This CDR3 is built from 14 residues. The germline V gene has CDR1 MNHEY and CDR2 SVGAGI. Between the trimmed V and J ends, which lost 4 bases and 4 bases, there was a span of 13 bases. DNA for the CDR3: TGTGCCAGCAGTTTCAGAGGGTCGGGCACTGAAGCTTTCTTT. Encoded protein: CASSFRGSGTEAFF.

This clone was recorded a few times. This chain uses TRBV4-2 with TRBJ1-5; the D gene is possibly TRBD1 (6 bases). The CDR3 consists of 15 residues. The V end was cut by 0 bases, the J end by 4 bases, with 10 bases between. Germline CDR1 and CDR2: LGHNA and YNFKEQ. In nucleotides, the CDR3 is TGTGCCAGCAGCCAAGAGTTCCAGGGGAATCAGCCCCAGCATTTT. This translates into CASSQEFQGNQPQHF.

This chain joins TRBV6-5 and TRBJ2-7, with TRBD2 identical over 7 bases. Germline V lookup: CDR1 MNHEY, CDR2 SVGAGI. The junction had 12 bases not matched to a gene; V was cut back by 8 bases and J by 5 bases. The CDR3 sequence is 14 residues long. For the CDR3, the DNA is TGTGCCAGCGGCCGCGGTGGGGGGGACCACGAGCAGTACTTC. This sequence encodes CASGRGGGDHEQYF.

The gene calls are TRBV6-1 and TRBJ1-1; D ambiguous. This CDR3 spans 13 amino acids. V was pared by 6 bases and J by 0 bases, with 8 bases between. Germline V gives CDR1 MNHNS, CDR2 SASEGT. The CDR3 DNA is TGTGCCAGCAGGGTTCAGATGAACACTGAAGCTTTCTTT. Translation: CASRVQMNTEAFF.